This T cell receptor (beta chain) emerged from a study of technical replicates of blood from several donors. Measured with immunoSEQ multiplex PCR; TCRdb has only the in-frame clones, and not every one. The sample yields about 49,000 clones, about 90% seen once. This CDR3 has 14 amino acids. After removal of 6 bases from V and 1 base from J, the junction contained 4 bases not matched to a gene. Germline CDR1 and CDR2: SGHTA and FQGNSA. The source is a human donor in good health. Some clones in this sample may be carry-over from other donors' samples. V is TRBV7-2 and J is TRBJ1-1, with TRBD1 matching 8 bases. The sequencing input was PBMCs. Written as DNA, the CDR3 is TGTGCCAGCAGTTTTGGACAGGGGAACACTGAAGCTTTCTTT. Translated: CASSFGQGNTEAFF. The variable domain in full, with the rest retrieved from reference TRBV7-2 and TRBJ1-1, is GAGVSQSPSNKVTEKGKDVELRCDPISGHTALYWYRQSLGQGLEFLIYFQGNSAPDKSGLPSDRFSAERTGGSVSTLTIQRTQQEDSAVYLCASSFGQGNTEAFFGQGTRLTVV.